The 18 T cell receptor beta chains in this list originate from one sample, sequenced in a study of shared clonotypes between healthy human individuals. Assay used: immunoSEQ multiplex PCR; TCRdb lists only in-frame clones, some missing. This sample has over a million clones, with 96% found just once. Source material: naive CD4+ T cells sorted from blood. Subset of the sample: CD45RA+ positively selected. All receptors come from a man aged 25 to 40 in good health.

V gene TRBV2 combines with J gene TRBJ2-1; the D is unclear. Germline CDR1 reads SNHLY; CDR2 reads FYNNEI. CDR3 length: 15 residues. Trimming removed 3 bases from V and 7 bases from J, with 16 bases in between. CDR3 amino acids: CASSEETYVLNEQFF. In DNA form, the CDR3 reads TGTGCCAGCAGTGAGGAGACCTACGTCTTGAATGAGCAGTTCTTC.

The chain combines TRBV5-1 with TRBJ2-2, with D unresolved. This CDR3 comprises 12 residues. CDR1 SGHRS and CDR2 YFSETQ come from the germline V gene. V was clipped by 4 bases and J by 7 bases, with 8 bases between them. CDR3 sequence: CASSASLGELFF. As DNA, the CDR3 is TGCGCCAGCAGCGCCTCACTCGGGGAGCTGTTTTTT.

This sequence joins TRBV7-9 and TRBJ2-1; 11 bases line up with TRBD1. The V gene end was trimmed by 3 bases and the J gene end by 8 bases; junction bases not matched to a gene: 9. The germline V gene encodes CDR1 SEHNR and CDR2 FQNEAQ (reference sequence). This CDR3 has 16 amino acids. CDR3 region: CASSFRTGGSKDEQFF. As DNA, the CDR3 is TGTGCCAGCAGCTTCAGGACAGGGGGCTCTAAGGATGAGCAGTTCTTC.

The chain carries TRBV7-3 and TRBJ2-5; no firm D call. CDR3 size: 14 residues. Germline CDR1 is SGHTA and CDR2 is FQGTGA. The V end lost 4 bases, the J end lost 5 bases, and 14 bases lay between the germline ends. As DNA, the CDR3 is TGTGCCAGCAGCTCCACGGGTACTTCGGAGACCCAGTACTTC. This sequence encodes CASSSTGTSETQYF.

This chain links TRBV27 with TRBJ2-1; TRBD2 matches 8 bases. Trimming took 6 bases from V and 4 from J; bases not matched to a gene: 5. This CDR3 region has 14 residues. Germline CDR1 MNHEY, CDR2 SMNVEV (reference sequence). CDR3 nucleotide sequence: TGTGCCAGCAGACCTAGCGGGCTTTACAATGAGCAGTTCTTC. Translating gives CASRPSGLYNEQFF.

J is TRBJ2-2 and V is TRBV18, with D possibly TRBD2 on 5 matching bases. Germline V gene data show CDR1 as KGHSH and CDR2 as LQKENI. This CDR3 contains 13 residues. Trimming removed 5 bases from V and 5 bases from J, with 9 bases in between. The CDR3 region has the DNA TGTGCCAGCTCAGGGAGAGGGACCGGGGAGCTGTTTTTT. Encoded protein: CASSGRGTGELFF.

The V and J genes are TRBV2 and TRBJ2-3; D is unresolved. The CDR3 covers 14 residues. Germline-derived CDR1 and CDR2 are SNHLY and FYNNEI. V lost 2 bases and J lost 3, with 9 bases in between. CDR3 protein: CASSETTRTDTQYF. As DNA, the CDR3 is TGTGCCAGCAGTGAAACTACCCGAACAGATACGCAGTATTTT.

The CDR3 reads CASSIGPTYEQYF. Here the CDR3 DNA reads TGTGCCAGCAGCATCGGGCCGACCTACGAGCAGTACTTC. This chain joins TRBV11-2 and TRBJ2-7, with D uncertain. CDR3 length: 13 residues. CDR1 and CDR2 from the germline V gene are SGHAT and FQNNGV. V dropped 5 bases and J dropped 2 bases, with 10 bases sitting between them.

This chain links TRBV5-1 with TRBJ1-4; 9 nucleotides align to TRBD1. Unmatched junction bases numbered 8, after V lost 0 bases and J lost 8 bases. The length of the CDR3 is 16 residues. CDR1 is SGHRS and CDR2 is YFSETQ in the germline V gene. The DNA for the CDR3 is TGCGCCAGCAGCTTGGATCCCGGACAGGGGAGAGAAAAACTGTTTTTT. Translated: CASSLDPGQGREKLFF.

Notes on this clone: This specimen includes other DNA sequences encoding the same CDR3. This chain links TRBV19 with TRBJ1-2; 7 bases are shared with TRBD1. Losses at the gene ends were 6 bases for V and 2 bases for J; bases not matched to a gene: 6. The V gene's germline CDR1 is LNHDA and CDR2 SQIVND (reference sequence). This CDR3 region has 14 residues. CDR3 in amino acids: CASRRQGLNYGYTF. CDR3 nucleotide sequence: TGTGCCAGTAGGAGACAGGGTTTAAACTATGGCTACACCTTC.

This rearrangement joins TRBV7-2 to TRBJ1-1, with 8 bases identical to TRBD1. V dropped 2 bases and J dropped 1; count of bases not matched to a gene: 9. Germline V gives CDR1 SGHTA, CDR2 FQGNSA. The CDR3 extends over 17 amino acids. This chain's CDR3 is CASSLWQGADRNTEAFF. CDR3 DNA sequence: TGTGCCAGCAGCTTATGGCAGGGGGCAGATCGGAACACTGAAGCTTTCTTT.

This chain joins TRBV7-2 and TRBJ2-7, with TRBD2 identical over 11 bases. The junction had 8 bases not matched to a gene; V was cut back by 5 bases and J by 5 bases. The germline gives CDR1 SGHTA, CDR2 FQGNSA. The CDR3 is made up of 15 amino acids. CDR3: CASSHISGRGNEQYF. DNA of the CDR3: TGTGCCAGCAGCCATATTAGCGGGAGGGGAAACGAGCAGTACTTC.

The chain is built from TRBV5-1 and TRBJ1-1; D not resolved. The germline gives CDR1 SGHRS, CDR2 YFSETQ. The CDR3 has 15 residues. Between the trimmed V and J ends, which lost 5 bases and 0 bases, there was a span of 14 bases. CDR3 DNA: TGCGCCAGCAGAACTACCTTGCAAATGAACACTGAAGCTTTCTTT. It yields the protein CASRTTLQMNTEAFF.

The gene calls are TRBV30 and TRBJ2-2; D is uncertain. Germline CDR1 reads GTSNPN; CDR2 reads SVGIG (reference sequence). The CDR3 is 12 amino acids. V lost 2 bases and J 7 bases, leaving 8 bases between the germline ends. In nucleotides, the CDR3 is TGTGCCTGGAGTCCGCAGAGCGGGGAGCTGTTTTTT. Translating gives CAWSPQSGELFF.

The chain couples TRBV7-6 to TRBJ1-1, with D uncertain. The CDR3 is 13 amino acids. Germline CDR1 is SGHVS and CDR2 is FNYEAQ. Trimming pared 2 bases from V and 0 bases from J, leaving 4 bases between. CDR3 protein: CASSLPVNTEAFF. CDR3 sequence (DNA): TGTGCCAGCAGCTTACCGGTGAACACTGAAGCTTTCTTT.

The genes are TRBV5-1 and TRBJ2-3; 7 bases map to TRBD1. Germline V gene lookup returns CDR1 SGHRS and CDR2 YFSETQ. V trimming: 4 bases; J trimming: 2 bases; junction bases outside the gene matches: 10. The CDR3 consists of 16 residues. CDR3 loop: CASSPGQKKATDTQYF. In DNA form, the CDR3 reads TGCGCCAGCAGCCCGGGACAGAAGAAAGCCACAGATACGCAGTATTTT. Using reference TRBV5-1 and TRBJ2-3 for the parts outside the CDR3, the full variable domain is KAGVTQTPRYLIKTRGQQVTLSCSPISGHRSVSWYQQTPGQGLQFLFEYFSETQRNKGNFPGRFSGRQFSNSRSEMNVSTLELGDSALYLCASSPGQKKATDTQYFGPGTRLTVL.

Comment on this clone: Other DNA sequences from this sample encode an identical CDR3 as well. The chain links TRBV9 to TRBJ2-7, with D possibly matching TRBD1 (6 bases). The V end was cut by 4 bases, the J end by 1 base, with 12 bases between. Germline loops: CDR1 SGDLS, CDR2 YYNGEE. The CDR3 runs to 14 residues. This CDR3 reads CASSPRTASYEQYF. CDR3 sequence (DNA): TGTGCCAGCAGCCCACGGACAGCATCCTACGAGCAGTACTTC.

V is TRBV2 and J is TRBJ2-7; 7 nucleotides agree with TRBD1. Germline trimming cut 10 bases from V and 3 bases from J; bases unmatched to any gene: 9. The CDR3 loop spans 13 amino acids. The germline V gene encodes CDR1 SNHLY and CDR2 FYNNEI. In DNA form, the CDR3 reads TGTGCCACCTCGACAGGGTCCAGCTACGAGCAGTACTTC. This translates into CATSTGSSYEQYF.